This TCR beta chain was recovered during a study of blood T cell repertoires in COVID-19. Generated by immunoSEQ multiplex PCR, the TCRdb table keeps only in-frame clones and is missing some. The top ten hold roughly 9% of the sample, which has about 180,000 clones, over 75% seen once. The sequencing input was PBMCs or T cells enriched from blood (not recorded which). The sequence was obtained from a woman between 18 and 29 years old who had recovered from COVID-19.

CDR3: CASSWGQGVGSPLHF. The CDR3 DNA follows: TGTGCCAGCAGCTGGGGACAGGGAGTCGGTTCACCCCTCCACTTT. The genes are TRBV5-6 and TRBJ1-6, with 9 bases fitting TRBD1. Per the germline V gene, CDR1 is SGHDT and CDR2 is YYEEEE. This CDR3 contains 15 residues. The V and J ends lost 3 bases and 9 bases, in that order; junction bases with no gene match: 7. Drawing the rest from reference TRBV5-6 and TRBJ1-6, the complete variable domain is DAGVTQSPTHLIKTRGQQVTLRCSPKSGHDTVSWYQQALGQGPQFIFQYYEEEERQRGNFPDRFSGHQFPNYSSELNVNALLLGDSALYLCASSWGQGVGSPLHFGNGTRLTVT.